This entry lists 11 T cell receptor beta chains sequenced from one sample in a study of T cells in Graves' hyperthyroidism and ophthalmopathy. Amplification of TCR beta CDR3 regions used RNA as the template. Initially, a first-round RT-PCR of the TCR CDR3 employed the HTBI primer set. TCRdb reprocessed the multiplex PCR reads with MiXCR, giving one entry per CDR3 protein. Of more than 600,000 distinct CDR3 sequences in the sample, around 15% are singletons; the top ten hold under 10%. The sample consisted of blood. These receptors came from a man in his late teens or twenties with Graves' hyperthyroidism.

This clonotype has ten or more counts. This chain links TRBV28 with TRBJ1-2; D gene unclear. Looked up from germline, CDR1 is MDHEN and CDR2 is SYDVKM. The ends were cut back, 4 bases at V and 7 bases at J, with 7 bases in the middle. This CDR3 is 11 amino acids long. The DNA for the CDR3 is TGTGCCAGCAGTTATCTGGGTGGCTACACCTTC. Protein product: CASSYLGGYTF.

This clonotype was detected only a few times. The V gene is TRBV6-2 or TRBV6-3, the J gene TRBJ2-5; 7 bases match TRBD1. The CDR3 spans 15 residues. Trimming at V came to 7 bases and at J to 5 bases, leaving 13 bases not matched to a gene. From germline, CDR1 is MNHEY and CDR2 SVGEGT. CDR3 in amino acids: CASNPLDRATETQYF. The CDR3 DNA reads TGTGCCAGCAACCCACTAGACAGGGCGACGGAGACCCAGTACTTC.

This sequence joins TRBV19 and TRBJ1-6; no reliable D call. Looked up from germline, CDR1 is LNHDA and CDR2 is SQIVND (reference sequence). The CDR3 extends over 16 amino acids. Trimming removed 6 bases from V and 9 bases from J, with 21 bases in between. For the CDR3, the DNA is TGTGCCAGTAGCCCCCCAAGGTCGCGTCTCGGTTCACCCCTCCACTTT. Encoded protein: CASSPPRSRLGSPLHF. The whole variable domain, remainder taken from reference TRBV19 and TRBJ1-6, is DGGITQSPKYLFRKEGQNVTLSCEQNLNHDAMYWYRQDPGQGLRLIYYSQIVNDFQKGDIAEGYSVSREKKESFPLTVTSAQKNPTAFYLCASSPPRSRLGSPLHFGNGTRLTVT.

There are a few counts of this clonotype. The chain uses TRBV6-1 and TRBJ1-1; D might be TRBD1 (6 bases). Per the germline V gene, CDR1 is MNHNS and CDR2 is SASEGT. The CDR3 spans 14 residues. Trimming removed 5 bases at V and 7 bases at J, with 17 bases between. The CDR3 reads CASSSPGHTNEAFF. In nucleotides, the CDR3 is TGTGCCAGCAGTTCCCCGGGACATACCAATGAAGCTTTCTTT.

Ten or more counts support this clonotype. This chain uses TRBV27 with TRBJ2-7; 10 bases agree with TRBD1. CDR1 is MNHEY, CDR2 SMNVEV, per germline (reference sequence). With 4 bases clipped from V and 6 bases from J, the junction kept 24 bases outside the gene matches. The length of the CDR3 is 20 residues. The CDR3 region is CASSSIPTGGLSGAHPEQYF. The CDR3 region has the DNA TGTGCCAGCAGTTCTATACCGACAGGGGGCTTAAGCGGGGCCCACCCCGAGCAGTACTTC.

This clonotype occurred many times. CDR3 amino acids: CSALAGGNYNEQFF. The CDR3 DNA sequence: TGCAGTGCCCTAGCGGGAGGGAACTACAATGAGCAGTTCTTC. The V call is TRBV20-1, the J call TRBJ2-1; 12 bases align to TRBD2. The CDR3 loop spans 14 amino acids. The germline gives CDR1 DFQATT, CDR2 SNEGSKA (reference sequence). Trimming took 6 bases from V and 3 from J; bases not matched to a gene: 3.

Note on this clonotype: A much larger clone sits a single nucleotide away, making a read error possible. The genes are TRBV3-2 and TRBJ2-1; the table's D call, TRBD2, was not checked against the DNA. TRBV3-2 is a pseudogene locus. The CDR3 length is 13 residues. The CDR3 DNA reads TGTGCCAGCAGCGCCGGGACTTTCAATGAGCAGTTCTTC. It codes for CASSAGTFNEQFF.

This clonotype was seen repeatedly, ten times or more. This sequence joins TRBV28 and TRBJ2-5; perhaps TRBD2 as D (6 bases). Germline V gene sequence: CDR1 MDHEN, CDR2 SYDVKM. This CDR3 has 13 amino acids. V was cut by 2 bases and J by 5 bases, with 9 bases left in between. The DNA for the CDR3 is TGTGCCAGCAGTTTAGCGGGAAGCGAGACCCAGTACTTC. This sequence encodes CASSLAGSETQYF.

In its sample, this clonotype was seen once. The CDR3 loop is CASSPRGSTNNEQFF. The CDR3 DNA follows: TGTGCCAGCAGCCCCCGGGGCAGCACAAACAATGAGCAGTTCTTC. The chain couples TRBV7-9 to TRBJ2-1; D is tentatively TRBD1 or TRBD2 (5 bases each). Trimming removed 5 bases at V and 5 bases at J, with 16 bases between. The CDR3 contains 15 residues. Germline V gene sequence: CDR1 SEHNR, CDR2 FQNEAQ (reference sequence).

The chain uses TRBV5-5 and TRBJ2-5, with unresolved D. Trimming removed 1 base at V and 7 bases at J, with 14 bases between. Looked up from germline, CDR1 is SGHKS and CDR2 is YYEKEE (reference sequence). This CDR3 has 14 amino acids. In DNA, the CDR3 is TGTGCCAGCAGCTTGCTCTGGCAGATCGGGACCCAGTACTTC. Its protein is CASSLLWQIGTQYF.

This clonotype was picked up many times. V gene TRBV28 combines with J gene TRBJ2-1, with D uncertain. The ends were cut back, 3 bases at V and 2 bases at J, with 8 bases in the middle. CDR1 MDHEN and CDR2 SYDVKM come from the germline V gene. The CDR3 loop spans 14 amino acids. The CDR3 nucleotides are TGTGCCAGCAGTTTTGCCGGGCCCTACAATGAGCAGTTCTTC. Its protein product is CASSFAGPYNEQFF.